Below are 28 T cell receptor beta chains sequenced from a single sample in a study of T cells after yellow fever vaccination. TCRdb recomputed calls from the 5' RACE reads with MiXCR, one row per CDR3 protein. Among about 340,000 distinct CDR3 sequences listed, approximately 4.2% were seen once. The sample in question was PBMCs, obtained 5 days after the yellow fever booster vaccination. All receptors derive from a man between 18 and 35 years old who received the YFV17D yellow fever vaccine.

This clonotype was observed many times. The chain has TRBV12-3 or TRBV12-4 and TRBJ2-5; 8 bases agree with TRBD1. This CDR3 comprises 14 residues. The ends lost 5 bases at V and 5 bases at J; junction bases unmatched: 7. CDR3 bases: TGTGCCAGCAGTCCCCGGGACAGGAGGGAGACCCAGTACTTC. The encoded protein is CASSPRDRRETQYF.

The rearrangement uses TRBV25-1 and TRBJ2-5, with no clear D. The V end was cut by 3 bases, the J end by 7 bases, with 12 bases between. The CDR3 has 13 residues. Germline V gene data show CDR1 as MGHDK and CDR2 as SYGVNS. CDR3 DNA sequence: TGTGCCAGCAGTGACCGGGCCGTGCGGACCCAGTACTTC. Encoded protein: CASSDRAVRTQYF.

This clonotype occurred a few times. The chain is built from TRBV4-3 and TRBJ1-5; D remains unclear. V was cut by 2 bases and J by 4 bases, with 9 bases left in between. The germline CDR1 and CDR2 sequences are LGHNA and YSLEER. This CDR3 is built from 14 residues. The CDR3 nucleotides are TGCGCCAGCAGCCAATTTTCGGAGAATCAGCCCCAGCATTTT. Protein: CASSQFSENQPQHF.

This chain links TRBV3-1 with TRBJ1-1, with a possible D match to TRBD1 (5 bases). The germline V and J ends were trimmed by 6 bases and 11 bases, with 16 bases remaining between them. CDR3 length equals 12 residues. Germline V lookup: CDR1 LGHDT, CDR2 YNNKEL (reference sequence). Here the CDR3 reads CASSNYRSPAFF. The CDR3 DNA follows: TGTGCCAGCAGTAACTACAGGTCTCCGGCTTTCTTT. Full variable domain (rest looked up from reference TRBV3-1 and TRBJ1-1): DTAVSQTPKYLVTQMGNDKSIKCEQNLGHDTMYWYKQDSKKFLKIMFSYNNKELIINETVPNRFSPKSPDKAHLNLHINSLELGDSAVYFCASSNYRSPAFFGQGTRLTVV.

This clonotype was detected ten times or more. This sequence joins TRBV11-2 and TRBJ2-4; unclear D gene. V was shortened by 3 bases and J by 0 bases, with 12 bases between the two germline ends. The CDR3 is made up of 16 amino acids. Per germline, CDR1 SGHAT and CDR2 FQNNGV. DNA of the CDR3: TGTGCCAGCAGCTTGACTCCGACGCTAGCCAAAAACATTCAGTACTTC. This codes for CASSLTPTLAKNIQYF.

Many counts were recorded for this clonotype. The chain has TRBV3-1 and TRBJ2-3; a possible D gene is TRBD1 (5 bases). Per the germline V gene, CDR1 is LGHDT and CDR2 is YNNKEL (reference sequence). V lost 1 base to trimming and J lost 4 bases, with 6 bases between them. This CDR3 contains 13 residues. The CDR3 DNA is TGTGCCAGCAGCCAAGGGGGCGCAGATACGCAGTATTTT. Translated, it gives CASSQGGADTQYF.

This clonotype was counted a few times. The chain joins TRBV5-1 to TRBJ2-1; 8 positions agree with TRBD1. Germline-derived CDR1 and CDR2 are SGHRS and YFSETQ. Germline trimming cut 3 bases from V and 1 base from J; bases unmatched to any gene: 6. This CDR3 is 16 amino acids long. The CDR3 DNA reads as TGCGCCAGCAGCTCCGGCGGGACAGGTTCCTACAATGAGCAGTTCTTC. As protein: CASSSGGTGSYNEQFF.

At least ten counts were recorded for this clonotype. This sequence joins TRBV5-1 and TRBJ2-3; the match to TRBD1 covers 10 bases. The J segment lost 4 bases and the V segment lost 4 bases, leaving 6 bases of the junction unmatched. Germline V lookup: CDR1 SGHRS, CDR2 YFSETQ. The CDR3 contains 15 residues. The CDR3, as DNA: TGCGCCAGCAGCCGTAGGACAGGGGGTTCAGATACGCAGTATTTT. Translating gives CASSRRTGGSDTQYF.

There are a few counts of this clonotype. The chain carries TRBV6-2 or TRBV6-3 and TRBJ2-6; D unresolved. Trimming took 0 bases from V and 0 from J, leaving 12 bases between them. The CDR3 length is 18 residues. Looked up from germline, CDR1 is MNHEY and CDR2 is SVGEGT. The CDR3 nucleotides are TGTGCCAGCAGTTACTCTAGAGACACAAACTCTGGGGCCAACGTCCTGACTTTC. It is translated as CASSYSRDTNSGANVLTF.

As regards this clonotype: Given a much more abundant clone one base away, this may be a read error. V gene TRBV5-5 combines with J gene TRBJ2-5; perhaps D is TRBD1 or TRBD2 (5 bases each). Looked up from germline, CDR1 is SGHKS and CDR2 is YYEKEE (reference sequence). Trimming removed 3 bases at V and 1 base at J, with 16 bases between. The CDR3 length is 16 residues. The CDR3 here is CASSSHTGTLQETQYF. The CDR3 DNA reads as TGTGCCAGCAGCTCGCACACCGGGACGCTCCAAGAGACCCAGTACTTC.

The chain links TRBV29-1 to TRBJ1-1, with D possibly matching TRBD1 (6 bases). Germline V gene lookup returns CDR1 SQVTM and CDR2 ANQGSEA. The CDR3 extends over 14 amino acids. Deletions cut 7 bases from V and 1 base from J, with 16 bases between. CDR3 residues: CSGNNRDKNTEAFF. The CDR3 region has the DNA TGCAGCGGAAACAACCGGGACAAGAACACTGAAGCTTTCTTT.

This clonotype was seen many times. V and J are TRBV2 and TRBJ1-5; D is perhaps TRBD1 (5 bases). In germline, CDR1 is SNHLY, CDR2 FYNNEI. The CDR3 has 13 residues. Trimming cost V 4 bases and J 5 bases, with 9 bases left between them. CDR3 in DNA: TGTGCCAGCAGTGTCTGGGGACATCAGCCCCAGCATTTT. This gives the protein CASSVWGHQPQHF.

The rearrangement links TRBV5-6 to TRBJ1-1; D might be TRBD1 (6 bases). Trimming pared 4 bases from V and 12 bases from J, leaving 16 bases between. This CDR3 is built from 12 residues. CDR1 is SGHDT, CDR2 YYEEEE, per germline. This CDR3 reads CASSKDPGGPFF. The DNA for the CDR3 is TGTGCCAGCAGCAAGGACCCCGGGGGCCCTTTCTTT.

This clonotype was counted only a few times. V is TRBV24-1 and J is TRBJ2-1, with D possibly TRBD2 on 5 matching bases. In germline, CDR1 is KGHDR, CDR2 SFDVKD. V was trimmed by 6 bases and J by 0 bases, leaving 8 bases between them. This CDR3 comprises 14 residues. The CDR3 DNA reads TGTGCCACCAGTACGGGGAGCTCCTACAATGAGCAGTTCTTC. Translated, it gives CATSTGSSYNEQFF.

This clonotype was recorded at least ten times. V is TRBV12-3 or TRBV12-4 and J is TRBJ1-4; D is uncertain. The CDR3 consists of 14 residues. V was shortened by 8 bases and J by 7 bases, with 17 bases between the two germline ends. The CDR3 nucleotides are TGTGCCAGCGGACCAAACTGGGGTAGTGAAAAACTGTTTTTT. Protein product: CASGPNWGSEKLFF.

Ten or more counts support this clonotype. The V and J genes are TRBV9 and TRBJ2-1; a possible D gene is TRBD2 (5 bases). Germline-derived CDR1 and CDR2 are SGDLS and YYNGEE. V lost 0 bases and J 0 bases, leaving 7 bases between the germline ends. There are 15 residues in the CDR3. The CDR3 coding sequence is TGTGCCAGCAGCGTAGTTAGCGACTCCTACAATGAGCAGTTCTTC. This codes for CASSVVSDSYNEQFF. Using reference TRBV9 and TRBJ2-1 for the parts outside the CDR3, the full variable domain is DSGVTQTPKHLITATGQRVTLRCSPRSGDLSVYWYQQSLDQGLQFLIQYYNGEERAKGNILERFSAQQFPDLHSELNLSSLELGDSALYFCASSVVSDSYNEQFFGPGTRLTVL.

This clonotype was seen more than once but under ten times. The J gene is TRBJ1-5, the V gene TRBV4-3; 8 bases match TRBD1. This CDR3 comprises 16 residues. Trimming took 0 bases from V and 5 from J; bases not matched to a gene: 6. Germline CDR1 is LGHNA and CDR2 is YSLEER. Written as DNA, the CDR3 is TGCGCCAGCAGCCAAGATTACCAGGGGGCTTATCAGCCCCAGCATTTT. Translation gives CASSQDYQGAYQPQHF.

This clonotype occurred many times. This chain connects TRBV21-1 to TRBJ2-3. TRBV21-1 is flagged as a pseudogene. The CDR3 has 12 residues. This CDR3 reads CASSKATPTQYF. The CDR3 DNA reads TGTGCCAGCAGCAAAGCGACCCCGACCCAGTATTTT.

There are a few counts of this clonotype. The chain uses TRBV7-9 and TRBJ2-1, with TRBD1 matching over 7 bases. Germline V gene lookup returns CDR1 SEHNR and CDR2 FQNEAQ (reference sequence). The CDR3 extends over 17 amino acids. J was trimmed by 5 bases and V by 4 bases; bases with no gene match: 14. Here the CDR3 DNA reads TGTGCCAGCAGCTATGGGCCCGGGACAGAAGGGAACAATGAGCAGTTCTTC. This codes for CASSYGPGTEGNNEQFF.

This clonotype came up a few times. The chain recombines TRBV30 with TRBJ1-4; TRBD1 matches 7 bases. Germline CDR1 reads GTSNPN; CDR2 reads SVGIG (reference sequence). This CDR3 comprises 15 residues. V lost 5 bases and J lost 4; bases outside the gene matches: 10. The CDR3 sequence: CAWADPGTVNEKLFF. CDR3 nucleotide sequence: TGTGCCTGGGCTGACCCCGGGACAGTTAATGAAAAACTGTTTTTT.

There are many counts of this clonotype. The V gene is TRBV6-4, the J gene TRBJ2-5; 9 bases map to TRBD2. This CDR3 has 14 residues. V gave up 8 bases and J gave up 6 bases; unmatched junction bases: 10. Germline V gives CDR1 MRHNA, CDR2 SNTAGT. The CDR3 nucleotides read TGTGCCAGCCGACTTCTCCCTAGCGGGAAGACCCAGTACTTC. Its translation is CASRLLPSGKTQYF.

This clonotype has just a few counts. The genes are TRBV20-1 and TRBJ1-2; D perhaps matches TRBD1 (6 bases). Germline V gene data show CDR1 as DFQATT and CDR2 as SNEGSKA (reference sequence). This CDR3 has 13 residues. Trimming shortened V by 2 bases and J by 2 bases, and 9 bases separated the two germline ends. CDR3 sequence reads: CSARTDRNYGYTF. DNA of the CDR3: TGCAGTGCTAGAACAGACAGGAACTATGGCTACACCTTC.

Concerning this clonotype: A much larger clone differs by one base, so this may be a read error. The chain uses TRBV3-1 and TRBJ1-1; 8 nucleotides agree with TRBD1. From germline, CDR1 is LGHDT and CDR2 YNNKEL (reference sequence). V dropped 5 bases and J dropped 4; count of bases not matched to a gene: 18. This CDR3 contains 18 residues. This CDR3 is CASSWGQAAPSRVTEAFF. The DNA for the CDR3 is TGTGCCAGCAGCTGGGGACAGGCGGCCCCCTCCAGGGTCACTGAAGCTTTCTTT.

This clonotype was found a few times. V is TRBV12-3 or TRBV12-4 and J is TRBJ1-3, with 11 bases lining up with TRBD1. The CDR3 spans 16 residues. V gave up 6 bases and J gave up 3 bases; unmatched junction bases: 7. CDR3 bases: TGTGCCAGCAGACCCCGGACAGGGGGCGGTGGAAACACCATATATTTT. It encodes CASRPRTGGGGNTIYF.

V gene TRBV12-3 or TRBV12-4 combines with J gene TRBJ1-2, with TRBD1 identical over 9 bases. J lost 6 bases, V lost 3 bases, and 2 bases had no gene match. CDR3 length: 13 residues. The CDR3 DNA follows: TGTGCCAGCAGTTTTGGGACAGGGAATGGCTACACCTTC. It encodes CASSFGTGNGYTF.

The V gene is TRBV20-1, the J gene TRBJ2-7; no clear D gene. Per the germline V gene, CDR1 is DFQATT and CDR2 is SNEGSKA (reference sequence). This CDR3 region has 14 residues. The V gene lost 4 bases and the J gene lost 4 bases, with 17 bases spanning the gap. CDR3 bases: TGCAGTGCTAAAACCCCAAGTCTCACATACGAGCAGTACTTC. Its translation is CSAKTPSLTYEQYF.

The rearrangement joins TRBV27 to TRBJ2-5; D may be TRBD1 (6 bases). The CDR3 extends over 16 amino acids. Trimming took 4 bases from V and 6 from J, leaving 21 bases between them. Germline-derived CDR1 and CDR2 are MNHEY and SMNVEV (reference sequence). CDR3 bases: TGTGCCAGCAGTTCCTCGACAGGACCCAGGTTACAGACCCAGTACTTC. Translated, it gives CASSSSTGPRLQTQYF.

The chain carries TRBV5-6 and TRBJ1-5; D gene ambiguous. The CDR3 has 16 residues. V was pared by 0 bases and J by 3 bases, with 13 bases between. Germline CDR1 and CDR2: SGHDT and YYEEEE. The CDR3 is CASSLGGRKNNQPQHF. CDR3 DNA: TGTGCCAGCAGCTTGGGAGGTAGGAAGAACAATCAGCCCCAGCATTTT.